The 25 T cell receptor beta chains presented below share a single source sample, sequenced in a study of T cell responses to AZD1222 COVID-19 vaccine. Generated by immunoSEQ multiplex PCR, the TCRdb table keeps only in-frame clones and is missing some. The sample has 130,000 to 150,000 clones, around 93% seen once. Source: peripheral blood, taken on day 0 of AZD1222 vaccination. These receptors originate from an adult in good health.

V usage is TRBV27 and J usage is TRBJ1-1; D unclear. The length of the CDR3 is 15 residues. Deletions cut 5 bases from V and 1 base from J, with 14 bases between. Germline values: CDR1 MNHEY, CDR2 SMNVEV (reference sequence). The DNA for the CDR3 is TGTGCCAGCAGTATCTCTCGGACGGCGAACACTGAAGCTTTCTTT. This encodes CASSISRTANTEAFF.

This clone was seen more than once but under ten times. The chain links TRBV3-1 (or the pseudogene TRBV3-2) to TRBJ1-2; possibly TRBD1 for D (5 bases). CDR3 length: 17 amino acids. V lost 2 bases and J lost 4, with 20 bases in between. The V gene's germline CDR1 is LGHDT and CDR2 YNNKEL (reference sequence). DNA of the CDR3: TGTGCCAGCAGCCAAAGAGGACGGGACCCTGCGAGCTATGGCTACACCTTC. Translating gives CASSQRGRDPASYGYTF.

V and J are TRBV13 and TRBJ2-5; D possibly uses TRBD1 or TRBD2 (5 bases each). Germline CDR1 is PRHDT and CDR2 is FYEKMQ (reference sequence). The CDR3 is 12 residues long. The V end lost 3 bases, the J end lost 5 bases, and 7 bases lay between the germline ends. The CDR3 sequence: CASSFGAETQYF. In nucleotides, the CDR3 is TGTGCCAGCAGCTTCGGGGCGGAGACCCAGTACTTC.

The chain links TRBV6-5 to TRBJ1-5; D is perhaps TRBD1 (5 bases). The V end lost 5 bases, the J end lost 5 bases, and 10 bases lay between the germline ends. Germline CDR1 and CDR2: MNHEY and SVGAGI. There are 13 residues in the CDR3. The CDR3 protein is CASSPRRDQPQHF. In nucleotides, the CDR3 is TGTGCCAGCAGTCCCCGCAGGGATCAGCCCCAGCATTTT.

The gene calls are TRBV7-8 and TRBJ2-7; maybe TRBD1 (6 bases). In germline, CDR1 is SGHVS, CDR2 FQNEAQ. V lost 5 bases to trimming and J lost 6 bases, with 14 bases between them. The CDR3 is 13 amino acids. DNA of the CDR3: TGTGCCAGCAGCCTAATACAGGGCCGCGAGCAGTACTTC. Translated, it gives CASSLIQGREQYF. Full variable domain (missing parts from reference TRBV7-8 and TRBJ2-7): GAGVSQSPRYKVAKRGQDVALRCDPISGHVSLFWYQQALGQGPEFLTYFQNEAQLDKSGLPSDRFFAERPEGSVSTLKIQRTQQEDSAVYLCASSLIQGREQYFGPGTRLTVT.

The rearrangement uses TRBV19 and TRBJ1-2; D uncertain. CDR3 length: 14 residues. Germline CDR1 LNHDA, CDR2 SQIVND (reference sequence). V was shortened by 9 bases and J by 0 bases, with 14 bases between the two germline ends. The CDR3 here is CASTKDPTNYGYTF. In nucleotides, the CDR3 is TGTGCCAGCACCAAAGATCCAACTAACTATGGCTACACCTTC. Filled out from reference TRBV19 and TRBJ1-2, the complete variable domain reads DGGITQSPKYLFRKEGQNVTLSCEQNLNHDAMYWYRQDPGQGLRLIYYSQIVNDFQKGDIAEGYSVSREKKESFPLTVTSAQKNPTAFYLCASTKDPTNYGYTFGSGTRLTVV.

The chain joins TRBV5-1 to TRBJ2-7; TRBD1 matches at 7 bases. The CDR3 length is 14 residues. The germline V gene encodes CDR1 SGHRS and CDR2 YFSETQ. V was clipped by 4 bases and J by 2 bases; unmatched bases: 6. CDR3 nucleotide sequence: TGCGCCAGCAGCGGAACAGGGGAAACCTACGAGCAGTACTTC. It encodes CASSGTGETYEQYF.

The rearrangement joins TRBV7-2 to TRBJ1-6; possibly TRBD1 for D (5 bases). CDR1 SGHTA and CDR2 FQGNSA come from the germline V gene. The CDR3 runs to 16 residues. V lost 4 bases, J lost 5 bases, and 15 bases lay in between. This CDR3 reads CASSSRWDRDNSPLHF. CDR3 nucleotide sequence: TGTGCCAGCAGCTCTCGTTGGGACCGAGATAATTCACCCCTCCACTTT.

V is TRBV7-6 and J is TRBJ1-6; D gene unclear. Trimming removed 1 base at V and 7 bases at J, with 14 bases between. There are 16 residues in the CDR3. Germline CDR1 reads SGHVS; CDR2 reads FNYEAQ. For the CDR3, the DNA is TGTGCCAGCAGCTTAGGATTCCCAGCCGCAAATTCACCCCTCCACTTT. Translated, it gives CASSLGFPAANSPLHF.

V gene TRBV3-1 (or the pseudogene TRBV3-2) combines with J gene TRBJ1-2; tentatively, D is TRBD1 (6 bases). CDR3 length: 15 amino acids. V was cut by 4 bases and J by 2 bases, with 14 bases left in between. CDR1 is LGHDT and CDR2 is YNNKEL in the germline V gene (reference sequence). The CDR3 nucleotides read TGTGCCAGCAGCCTCCACGGGGGCTCAAACTATGGCTACACCTTC. This gives the protein CASSLHGGSNYGYTF.

The chain recombines TRBV11-2 with TRBJ1-4; 9 positions match TRBD1. With 0 bases clipped from V and 6 bases from J, the junction kept 11 bases outside the gene matches. CDR1 is SGHAT and CDR2 is FQNNGV in the germline V gene. This CDR3 has 18 amino acids. CDR3 in amino acids: CASSLDARDRAGHEKLFF. CDR3 in DNA: TGTGCCAGCAGCTTAGACGCCAGGGACAGGGCAGGGCATGAAAAACTGTTTTTT.

The chain combines TRBV5-1 with TRBJ2-3, with 11 positions matching TRBD2. Germline trimming cut 0 bases from V and 1 base from J; bases unmatched to any gene: 7. CDR1 and CDR2 from the germline V gene are SGHRS and YFSETQ. The length of the CDR3 is 18 residues. The CDR3 bases are TGCGCCAGCAGCTTGGGTACTCTAGCGGGAGGCCGCACAGATACGCAGTATTTT. Translation: CASSLGTLAGGRTDTQYF.

V is TRBV27 and J is TRBJ2-7; 8 bases match TRBD2. J lost 6 bases, V lost 6 bases, and 7 bases had no gene match. This CDR3 spans 13 amino acids. Germline V gene sequence: CDR1 MNHEY, CDR2 SMNVEV (reference sequence). The CDR3 reads CASRGSGKGEQYF. CDR3 sequence (DNA): TGTGCCAGCAGGGGTAGCGGGAAAGGCGAGCAGTACTTC.

This chain connects TRBV10-2 to TRBJ1-4; D not certain. V was shortened by 0 bases and J by 5 bases, with 10 bases between the two germline ends. The CDR3 sequence is 15 residues long. Germline-derived CDR1 and CDR2 are WSHSY and SAAADI. CDR3 sequence: CASSESERINEKLFF. The CDR3, as DNA: TGCGCCAGCAGTGAGTCGGAGCGGATAAATGAAAAACTGTTTTTT.

This chain links TRBV5-1 with TRBJ1-1; D gene unclear. The germline V gene encodes CDR1 SGHRS and CDR2 YFSETQ. Trimming took off 1 base at V and 0 bases at J, with 19 bases between the two ends. This CDR3 spans 18 amino acids. The CDR3 DNA follows: TGCGCCAGCAGCTTGAAATTCGGTGGGTTAGTAATGAACACTGAAGCTTTCTTT. Translated, it gives CASSLKFGGLVMNTEAFF.

The rearrangement joins TRBV5-1 to TRBJ1-6; D ambiguous. V lost 3 bases, J lost 9 bases, and 13 bases lay in between. Germline CDR1 and CDR2: SGHRS and YFSETQ. This CDR3 is 14 amino acids long. CDR3 loop: CASSSEGSGSPLHF. In DNA form, the CDR3 reads TGCGCCAGCAGCTCGGAGGGATCGGGTTCACCCCTCCACTTT.

The V and J genes are TRBV27 and TRBJ2-5, with 16 bases aligning to TRBD2. CDR1 MNHEY and CDR2 SMNVEV come from the germline V gene (reference sequence). Losses at the gene ends were 7 bases for V and 5 bases for J; bases not matched to a gene: 16. The CDR3 is 19 amino acids. CDR3 in amino acids: CASTLTGLAGGNPRETQYF. The DNA for the CDR3 is TGTGCCAGCACCTTAACGGGACTAGCGGGGGGGAATCCCAGGGAGACCCAGTACTTC.

In its sample, this clone was seen once. This chain links TRBV5-1 with TRBJ2-3, with 8 bases lining up with TRBD2. V shed 4 bases, J shed 1 base, and the junction held 8 bases outside the gene matches. Germline CDR1 reads SGHRS; CDR2 reads YFSETQ. The CDR3 consists of 16 residues. The CDR3 loop is CASSLGVSGGTDTQYF. In DNA, the CDR3 is TGCGCCAGCAGCCTTGGGGTTAGCGGGGGCACAGATACGCAGTATTTT.

The V call is TRBV9, the J call TRBJ1-1; a possible D gene is TRBD1 (5 bases). Germline V gene lookup returns CDR1 SGDLS and CDR2 YYNGEE. V lost 2 bases, J lost 2 bases, and 10 bases lay in between. This CDR3 is 14 amino acids long. CDR3 sequence: CASSVTGGNTEAFF. CDR3 sequence (DNA): TGTGCCAGCAGCGTCACTGGGGGTAACACTGAAGCTTTCTTT.

The CDR3 DNA reads TGCGCCAGCAGCCAGGCCACGGGGACTAGCGGTTCCTACGAGCAGTACTTC. It yields the protein CASSQATGTSGSYEQYF. The genes are TRBV4-1 and TRBJ2-7; 11 bases fit TRBD2. The CDR3 is made up of 17 amino acids. The junction had 8 bases not matched to a gene; V was cut back by 3 bases and J by 1 base. Looked up from germline, CDR1 is MGHRA and CDR2 is YSYEKL.

This chain connects TRBV18 to TRBJ2-7; D gene ambiguous. The CDR3 length is 12 residues. Trimming pared 3 bases from V and 2 bases from J, leaving 5 bases between. CDR1 is KGHSH, CDR2 LQKENI, per germline. CDR3 protein: CASSPHPYEQYF. CDR3 sequence (DNA): TGTGCCAGCTCACCCCACCCCTACGAGCAGTACTTC.

This clone was counted once. The chain combines TRBV2 with TRBJ2-3, with 14 nucleotides matching TRBD2. V was clipped by 5 bases and J by 1 base; unmatched bases: 8. This CDR3 spans 18 amino acids. CDR1 is SNHLY and CDR2 is FYNNEI in the germline V gene. The DNA of the CDR3 is TGTGCCAGCAGTTATGGACTAGCGGGAGGTCATGGCACAGATACGCAGTATTTT. Its translation is CASSYGLAGGHGTDTQYF.

The chain has TRBV2 and TRBJ1-6; 8 bases match TRBD1. The V and J ends lost 3 bases and 7 bases, in that order; junction bases with no gene match: 5. In germline, CDR1 is SNHLY, CDR2 FYNNEI. The CDR3 contains 15 residues. CDR3 coding DNA: TGTGCCAGCAGTGAGGGCAGGGGGCAAAATTCACCCCTCCACTTT. Translating gives CASSEGRGQNSPLHF. The full variable domain, its missing parts supplied by reference TRBV2 and TRBJ1-6, is EPEVTQTPSHQVTQMGQEVILRCVPISNHLYFYWYRQILGQKVEFLVSFYNNEISEKSEIFDDQFSVERPDGSNFTLKIRSTKLEDSAMYFCASSEGRGQNSPLHFGNGTRLTVT.

J is TRBJ2-1 and V is TRBV5-5; D ambiguous. Germline CDR1 and CDR2: SGHKS and YYEKEE (reference sequence). The CDR3 sequence is 13 residues long. Between the trimmed V and J ends, which lost 3 bases and 5 bases, there was a span of 9 bases. As DNA, the CDR3 is TGTGCCAGCAGCTATCTTGCCGACAATGAGCAGTTCTTC. As protein: CASSYLADNEQFF.

The chain recombines TRBV25-1 with TRBJ2-3; D gene ambiguous. This CDR3 contains 13 residues. The germline CDR1 and CDR2 sequences are MGHDK and SYGVNS. Between the trimmed V and J ends, which lost 5 bases and 0 bases, there was a span of 6 bases. CDR3 sequence: CASSSSSTDTQYF. The DNA for the CDR3 is TGTGCCAGCAGTAGTTCTAGCACAGATACGCAGTATTTT.